One and the same sample provided the 11 T cell receptor beta chains below, sequenced in a study of T-cell reconstitution after alpha-beta-depleted transplantation in children. Unique molecular identifiers were incorporated during preparation of the TCRbeta library. One entry per CDR3 protein results from TCRdb running MiXCR on the PCR reads. Of about 98,000 distinct CDR3 sequences in the sample, less than 25% were seen once. Source: PBMCs, taken before TCRalphabeta/CD19-depleted stem cell transplant. All receptors derive from a boy between 2 and 10 years old with acute lymphoblastic leukemia, due to receive a stem cell transplant.

This clonotype appeared a few times. V is TRBV6-2 or TRBV6-3 and J is TRBJ2-2; 9 bases fit TRBD2. The CDR3 contains 16 residues. V was pared by 6 bases and J by 1 base, with 6 bases of the junction left unmatched. Germline-derived CDR1 and CDR2 are MNHEY and SVGEGT. The CDR3 DNA is TGTGCCAGCAGACGGCTAGCGGGATTGAACACCGGGGAGCTGTTTTTT. Translating gives CASRRLAGLNTGELFF.

This clonotype has ten or more counts. The rearrangement links TRBV5-6 to TRBJ2-3; maybe TRBD2 (6 bases). The ends were cut back, 4 bases at V and 2 bases at J, with 14 bases in the middle. CDR1 SGHDT and CDR2 YYEEEE come from the germline V gene. The CDR3 sequence is 15 residues long. This CDR3 is CASSHGVADTDTQYF. The DNA for the CDR3 is TGTGCCAGCAGCCATGGGGTAGCGGACACAGATACGCAGTATTTT.

Comments on this clonotype: The junction and the germline gene differ at one end; a read error may be behind it. This rearrangement joins TRBV12-3 or TRBV12-4 to TRBJ2-5; no clear D. This CDR3 is built from 13 residues. CDR3 in DNA: TGTGCCAGCTGTTTAGGAGAAAAAGAGACCCAGTACTTC. This encodes CASCLGEKETQYF.

This clonotype was detected ten times or more. CDR3 in amino acids: CASRGDRGEQYF. In nucleotides, the CDR3 is TGTGCCAGCAGGGGTGACCGAGGCGAGCAGTACTTC. J is TRBJ2-7 and V is TRBV5-5; D gene unclear. Deletions cut 5 bases from V and 6 bases from J, with 12 bases between. The CDR3 is 12 amino acids. Germline CDR1 reads SGHKS; CDR2 reads YYEKEE (reference sequence).

V and J are TRBV20-1 and TRBJ2-1; D remains ambiguous. V lost 6 bases and J lost 3, with 9 bases in between. The germline V gene encodes CDR1 DFQATT and CDR2 SNEGSKA (reference sequence). This CDR3 is 12 amino acids long. In DNA form, the CDR3 reads TGCAGTGCCGCAGGCGGCTACAATGAGCAGTTCTTC. It codes for CSAAGGYNEQFF.

This clonotype was picked up a small number of times. This chain connects TRBV12-3 or TRBV12-4 to TRBJ1-2; no firm D call. Trimming took 6 bases from V and 4 from J, leaving 12 bases between them. This CDR3 has 13 residues. This chain's CDR3 is CASSSAEAYGYTF. In DNA form, the CDR3 reads TGTGCCAGCAGCTCGGCAGAGGCCTATGGCTACACCTTC.

The chain carries TRBV6-1 and TRBJ1-2, with a weak D call TRBD1 (5 bases). V gave up 7 bases and J gave up 5 bases, with 26 bases separating them. Germline lookup yields CDR1 MNHNS and CDR2 SASEGT. The CDR3 runs to 17 residues. DNA for the CDR3: TGTGCCAGCACCGTTTTGGGGGGATCGTCCCGGTTTTATGGCTACACCTTC. As protein: CASTVLGGSSRFYGYTF.

V is TRBV7-8 and J is TRBJ1-2; possibly TRBD1 for D (6 bases). In germline, CDR1 is SGHVS, CDR2 FQNEAQ. This CDR3 has 14 amino acids. V was shortened by 1 base and J by 4 bases, with 10 bases between the two germline ends. CDR3 in amino acids: CASSLGQAFYGYTF. The CDR3 DNA reads TGTGCCAGCAGCTTAGGACAGGCCTTCTATGGCTACACCTTC.

This clonotype appeared a few times. The genes are TRBV7-6 and TRBJ1-3, with D possibly matching TRBD1 (5 bases). CDR3 length equals 17 residues. The germline CDR1 and CDR2 sequences are SGHVS and FNYEAQ. V was shortened by 5 bases and J by 4 bases, with 21 bases between the two germline ends. The DNA of the CDR3 is TGTGCCAGCAGCCCGACATACGGATCAGAGGGGGGAAACACCATATATTTT. Its protein product is CASSPTYGSEGGNTIYF.

This rearrangement joins TRBV4-2 to TRBJ2-2, with D perhaps matching TRBD2 (5 bases). The V and J ends lost 4 bases and 1 base respectively, with 13 bases between them. Germline V gene data show CDR1 as LGHNA and CDR2 as YNFKEQ. The CDR3 has 16 residues. The CDR3 DNA is TGTGCCAGCAGCCCCTCCGCTAGCCAGAACACCGGGGAGCTGTTTTTT. This codes for CASSPSASQNTGELFF.

In its sample, this clonotype was seen a few times. V is TRBV15 and J is TRBJ2-6; D is ambiguous. The V end was cut by 0 bases, the J end by 0 bases, with 3 bases between. The CDR3 runs 15 residues. The germline CDR1 and CDR2 sequences are LNHNV and YYDKDF (reference sequence). The CDR3 region has the DNA TGTGCCACCAGCAGAGACCGCTCTGGGGCCAACGTCCTGACTTTC. Its translation is CATSRDRSGANVLTF.